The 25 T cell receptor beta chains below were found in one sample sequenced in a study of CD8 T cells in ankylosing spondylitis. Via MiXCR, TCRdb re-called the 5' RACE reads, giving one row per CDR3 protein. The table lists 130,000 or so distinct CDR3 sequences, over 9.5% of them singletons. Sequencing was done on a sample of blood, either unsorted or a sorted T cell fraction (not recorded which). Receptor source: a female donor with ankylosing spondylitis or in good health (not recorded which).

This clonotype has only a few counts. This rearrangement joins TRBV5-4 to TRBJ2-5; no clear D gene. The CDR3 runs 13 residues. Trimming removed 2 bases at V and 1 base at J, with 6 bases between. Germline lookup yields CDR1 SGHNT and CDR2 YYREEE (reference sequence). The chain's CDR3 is CASSLSAQETQYF. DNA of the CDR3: TGTGCCAGCAGCTTAAGCGCCCAAGAGACCCAGTACTTC.

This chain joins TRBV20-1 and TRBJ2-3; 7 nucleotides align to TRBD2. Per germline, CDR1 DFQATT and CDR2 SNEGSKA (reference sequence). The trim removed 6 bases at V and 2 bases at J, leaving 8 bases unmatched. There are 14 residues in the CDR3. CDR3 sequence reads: CSAPVTSTTDTQYF. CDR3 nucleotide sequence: TGCAGTGCACCCGTGACTAGCACCACAGATACGCAGTATTTT.

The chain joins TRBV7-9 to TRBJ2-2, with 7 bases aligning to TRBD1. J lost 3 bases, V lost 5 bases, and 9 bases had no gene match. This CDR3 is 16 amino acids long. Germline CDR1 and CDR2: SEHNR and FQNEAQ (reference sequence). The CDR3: CASSPSVQGYTGELFF. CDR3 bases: TGTGCCAGCAGCCCCTCGGTACAGGGGTACACCGGGGAGCTGTTTTTT.

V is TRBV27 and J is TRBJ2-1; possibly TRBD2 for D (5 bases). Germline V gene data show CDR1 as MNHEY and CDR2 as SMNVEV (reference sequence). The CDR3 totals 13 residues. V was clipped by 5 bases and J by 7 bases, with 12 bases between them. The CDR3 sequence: CASSTPGKNEQFF. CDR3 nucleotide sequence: TGTGCCAGCAGTACACCGGGGAAGAATGAGCAGTTCTTC.

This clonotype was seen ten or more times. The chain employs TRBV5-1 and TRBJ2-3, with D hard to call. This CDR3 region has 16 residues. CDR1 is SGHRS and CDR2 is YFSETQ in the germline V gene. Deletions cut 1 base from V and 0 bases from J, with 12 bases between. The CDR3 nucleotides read TGCGCCAGCAGCTTGCTACCAGCCACTAGCACAGATACGCAGTATTTT. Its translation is CASSLLPATSTDTQYF.

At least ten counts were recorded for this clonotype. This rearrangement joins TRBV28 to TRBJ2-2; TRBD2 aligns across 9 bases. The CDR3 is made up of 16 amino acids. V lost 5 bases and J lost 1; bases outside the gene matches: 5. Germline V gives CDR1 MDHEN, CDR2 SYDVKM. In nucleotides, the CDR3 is TGTGCCAGCAGTCCCTCTAGCGGGAAGAACACCGGGGAGCTGTTTTTT. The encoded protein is CASSPSSGKNTGELFF.

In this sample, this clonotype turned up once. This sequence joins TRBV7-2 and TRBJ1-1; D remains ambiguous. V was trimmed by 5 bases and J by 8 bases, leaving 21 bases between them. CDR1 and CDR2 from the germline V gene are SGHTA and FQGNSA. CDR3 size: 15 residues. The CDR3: CASSPVGGKITEAFF. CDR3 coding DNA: TGTGCCAGCAGCCCGGTGGGCGGCAAGATCACCGAAGCTTTCTTT.

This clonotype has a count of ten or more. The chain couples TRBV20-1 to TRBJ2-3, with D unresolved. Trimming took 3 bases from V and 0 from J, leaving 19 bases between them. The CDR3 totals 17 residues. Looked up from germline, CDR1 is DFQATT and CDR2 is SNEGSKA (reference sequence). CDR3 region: CSARNLYRTISTDTQYF. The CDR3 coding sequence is TGCAGTGCTAGGAACCTTTATCGTACCATAAGCACAGATACGCAGTATTTT.

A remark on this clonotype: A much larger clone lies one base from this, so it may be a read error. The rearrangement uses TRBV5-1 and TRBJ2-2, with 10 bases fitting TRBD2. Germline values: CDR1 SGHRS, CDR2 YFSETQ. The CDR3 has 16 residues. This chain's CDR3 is CACSLGTSATAGELFF. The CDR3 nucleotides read TGCGCCTGCAGCTTGGGGACTAGCGCTACCGCCGGGGAGCTGTTTTTT.

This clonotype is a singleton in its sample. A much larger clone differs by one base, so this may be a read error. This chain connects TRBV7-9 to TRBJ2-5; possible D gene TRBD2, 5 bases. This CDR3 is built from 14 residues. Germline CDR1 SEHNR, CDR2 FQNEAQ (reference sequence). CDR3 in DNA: TGTGCCATCAGCTTAGCGAGTCCTGCGGAGACCCAGTACTTC. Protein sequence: CAISLASPAETQYF. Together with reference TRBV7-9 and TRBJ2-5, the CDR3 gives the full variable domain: DTGVSQNPRHKITKRGQNVTFRCDPISEHNRLYWYRQTLGQGPEFLTYFQNEAQLEKSRLLSDRFSAERPKGSFSTLEIQRTEQGDSAMYLCAISLASPAETQYFGPGTRLLVL.

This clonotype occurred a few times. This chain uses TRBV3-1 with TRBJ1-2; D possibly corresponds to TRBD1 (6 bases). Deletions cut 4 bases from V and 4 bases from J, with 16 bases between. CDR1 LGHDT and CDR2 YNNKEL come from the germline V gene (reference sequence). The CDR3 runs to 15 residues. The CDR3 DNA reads TGTGCCAGCAGCCCCCGGGACACAGGAACCTATGGCTACACCTTC. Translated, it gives CASSPRDTGTYGYTF.

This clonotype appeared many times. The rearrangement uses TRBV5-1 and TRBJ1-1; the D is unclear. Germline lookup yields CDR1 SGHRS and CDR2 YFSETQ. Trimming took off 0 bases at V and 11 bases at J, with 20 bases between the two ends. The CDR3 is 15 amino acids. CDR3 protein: CASSLAGLINSEAFF. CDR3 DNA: TGCGCCAGCAGCTTGGCGGGCTTAATCAACTCGGAGGCTTTCTTT.

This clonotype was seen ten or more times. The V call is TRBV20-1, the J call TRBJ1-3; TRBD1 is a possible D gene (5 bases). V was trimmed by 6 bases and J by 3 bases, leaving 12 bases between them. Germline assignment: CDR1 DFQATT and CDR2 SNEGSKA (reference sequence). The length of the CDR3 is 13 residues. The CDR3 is CSAPRGRGNTIYF. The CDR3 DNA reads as TGCAGTGCCCCGAGGGGTCGTGGAAACACCATATATTTT.

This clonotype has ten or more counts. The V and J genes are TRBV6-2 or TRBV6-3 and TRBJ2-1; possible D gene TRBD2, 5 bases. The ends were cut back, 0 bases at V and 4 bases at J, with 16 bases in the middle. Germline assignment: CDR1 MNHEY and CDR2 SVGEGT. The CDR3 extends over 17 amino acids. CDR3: CASSYSDSSGIYNEQFF. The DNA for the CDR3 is TGTGCCAGCAGTTACTCGGATTCCAGCGGCATTTACAATGAGCAGTTCTTC.

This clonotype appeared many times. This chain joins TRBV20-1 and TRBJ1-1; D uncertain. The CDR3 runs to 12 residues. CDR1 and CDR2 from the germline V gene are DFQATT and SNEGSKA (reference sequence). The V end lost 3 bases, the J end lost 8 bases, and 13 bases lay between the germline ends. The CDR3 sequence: CSARFKSGEAFF. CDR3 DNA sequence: TGCAGTGCTAGGTTTAAGTCTGGGGAAGCTTTCTTT.

This CDR3 is CASSEDGGRGEQYF. The CDR3 coding sequence is TGTGCCAGCAGTGAAGATGGGGGTAGAGGGGAGCAGTACTTC. The rearrangement uses TRBV25-1 and TRBJ2-7, with D tentatively TRBD1 or TRBD2 (5 bases each). The CDR3 totals 14 residues. CDR1 and CDR2 from the germline V gene are MGHDK and SYGVNS. Trimming removed 2 bases at V and 7 bases at J, with 15 bases between.

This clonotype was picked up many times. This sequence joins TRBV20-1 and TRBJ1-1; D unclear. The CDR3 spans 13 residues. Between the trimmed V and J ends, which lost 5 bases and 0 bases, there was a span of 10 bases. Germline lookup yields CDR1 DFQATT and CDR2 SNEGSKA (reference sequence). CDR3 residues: CSAPHGVNTEAFF. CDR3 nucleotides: TGCAGTGCTCCCCACGGGGTGAACACTGAAGCTTTCTTT.

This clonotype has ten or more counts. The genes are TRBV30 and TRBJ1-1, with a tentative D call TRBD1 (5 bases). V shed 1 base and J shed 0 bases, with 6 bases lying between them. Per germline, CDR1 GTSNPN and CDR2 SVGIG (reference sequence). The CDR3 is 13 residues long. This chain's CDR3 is CAWSGQMNTEAFF. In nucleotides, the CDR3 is TGTGCCTGGAGTGGACAGATGAACACTGAAGCTTTCTTT.

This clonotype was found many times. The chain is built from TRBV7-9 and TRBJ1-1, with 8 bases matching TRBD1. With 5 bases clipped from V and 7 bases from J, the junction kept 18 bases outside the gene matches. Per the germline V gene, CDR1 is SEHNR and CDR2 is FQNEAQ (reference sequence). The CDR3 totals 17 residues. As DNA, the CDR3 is TGTGCCAGCAGCCGTGGATCCGGACAGGGCTCCGAGCGTGAAGCTTTCTTT. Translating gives CASSRGSGQGSEREAFF.

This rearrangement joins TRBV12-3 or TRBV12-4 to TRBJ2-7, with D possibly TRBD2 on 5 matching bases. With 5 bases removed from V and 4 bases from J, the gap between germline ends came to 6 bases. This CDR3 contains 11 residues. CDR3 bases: TGTGCCAGCAGTAAGCGGTACGAGCAGTACTTC. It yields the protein CASSKRYEQYF.

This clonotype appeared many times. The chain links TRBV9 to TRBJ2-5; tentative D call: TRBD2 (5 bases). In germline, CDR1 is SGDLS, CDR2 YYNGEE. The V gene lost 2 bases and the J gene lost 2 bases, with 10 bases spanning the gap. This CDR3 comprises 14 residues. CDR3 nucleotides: TGTGCCAGCAGCGTGGAGGAGAGACAAGAGACCCAGTACTTC. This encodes CASSVEERQETQYF.

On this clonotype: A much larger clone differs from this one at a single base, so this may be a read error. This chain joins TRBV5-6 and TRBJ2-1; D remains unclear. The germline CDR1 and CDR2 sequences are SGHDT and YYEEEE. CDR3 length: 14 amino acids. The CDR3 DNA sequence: TGTGCCAGCAGGGGAATGGAGAGCTACAATAAGCAGTTCTTC. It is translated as CASRGMESYNKQFF.

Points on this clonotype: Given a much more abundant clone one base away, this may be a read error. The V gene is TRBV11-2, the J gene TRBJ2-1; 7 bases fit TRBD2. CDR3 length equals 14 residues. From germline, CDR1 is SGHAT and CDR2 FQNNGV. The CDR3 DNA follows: TGTGCCAGCGGCTTATCCGGGGAGGGAGATGAGCAGTTCTTC. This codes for CASGLSGEGDEQFF.

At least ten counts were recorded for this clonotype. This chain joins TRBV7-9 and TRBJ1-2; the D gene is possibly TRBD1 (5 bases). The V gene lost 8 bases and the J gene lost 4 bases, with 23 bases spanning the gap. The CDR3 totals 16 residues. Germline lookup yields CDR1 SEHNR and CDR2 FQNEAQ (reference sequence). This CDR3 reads CASEGGTGILLYGYTF. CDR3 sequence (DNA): TGTGCCAGCGAGGGTGGGACGGGTATCCTACTCTATGGCTACACCTTC.

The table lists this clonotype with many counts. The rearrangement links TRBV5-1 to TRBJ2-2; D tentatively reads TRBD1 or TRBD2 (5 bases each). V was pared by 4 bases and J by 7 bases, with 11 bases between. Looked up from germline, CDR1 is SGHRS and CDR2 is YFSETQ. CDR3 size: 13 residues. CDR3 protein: CASSPEGNGELFF. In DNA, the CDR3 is TGCGCCAGCAGCCCTGAGGGGAACGGGGAGCTGTTTTTT.